A selection of T cell receptor beta chains follows, all from one sample in a study of blood T cell repertoires in COVID-19. Some clones are missing from TCRdb's copy, which holds only in-frame ones; the method was immunoSEQ multiplex PCR. The table lists roughly 450,000 clones, less than 95% of them singletons. Input material: PBMCs or T cells enriched from blood (not recorded which). Receptor source: a young man who had recovered from COVID-19. The CDR3 runs from the conserved cysteine through the conserved F or W. The D gene is left open where the match is weak. Some rows have no size entry. The others give once, few or many, or a class for an expanded clone.

v_gene	j_gene	d_gene	abundance	CDR3nt	CDR3aa
TRBV7-3	TRBJ1-1	NA	few	TGTGCCAGCAGGAAGGGAGGGGACACTGAAGCTTTCTTT	CASRKGGDTEAFF
TRBV9	TRBJ2-1	NA	few	TGTGCCAGCAGCGTACGACAGGTAAACAATGAGCAGTTCTTC	CASSVRQVNNEQFF
TRBV5-1	TRBJ2-3	TRBD2	NA	TGCGCCAGCAGCTCCTTTAGCGGGAGCCCTACAGATACGCAGTATTTT	CASSSFSGSPTDTQYF
TRBV5-4	TRBJ2-7	TRBD2	NA	TGTGCCAGCAGTTCAGGACTAGCGGGAGACGAGCAGTACTTC	CASSSGLAGDEQYF
TRBV5-1	TRBJ1-6	TRBD1	NA	TGCGCCAGCAGCGCGGGACAGGGAAATAATTCACCCCTCCACTTT	CASSAGQGNNSPLHF
TRBV27	TRBJ2-3	TRBD1	NA	TGTGCCAGCAGTGCCCGGGGACAGCAAAGCACAGATACGCAGTATTTT	CASSARGQQSTDTQYF
TRBV4-1	TRBJ2-3	NA	NA	TGCGCCAGCAGCCTTCTAGGTGCCACAGATACGCAGTATTTT	CASSLLGATDTQYF
TRBV27	TRBJ2-1	TRBD2	NA	TGTGCCAGCAGTCTCGAGTGGGCTAGCGGGACCCCCTACAATGAGCAGTTCTTC	CASSLEWASGTPYNEQFF
TRBV2	TRBJ1-3	TRBD1	NA	TGTGCCAGCGGACAGGGGATGTCTGGAAACACCATATATTTT	CASGQGMSGNTIYF
TRBV7-8	TRBJ2-1	TRBD2	NA	TGTGCCAGCACCTCGGGTAGCGGGATCTACAATGAGCAGTTCTTC	CASTSGSGIYNEQFF
TRBV19	TRBJ1-5	NA	once	TGTGCCAGTAGTATCCGGGTTACCCAGCCCCAGCATTTT	CASSIRVTQPQHF
TRBV6-5	TRBJ2-7	NA	once	TGTGCCAGCAGTTACGGCGGGGTTCAGTCCTACGAGCAGTACTTC	CASSYGGVQSYEQYF
TRBV2	TRBJ2-7	NA	NA	TGTGCCAGCAGTGGAAAACAGGGAAGCGAGCAGTACTTC	CASSGKQGSEQYF
TRBV6-5	TRBJ1-2	TRBD1	NA	TGTGCCAGCAGTCACTCGTCAGGGGGCTTCTATGGCTACACCTTC	CASSHSSGGFYGYTF
TRBV27	TRBJ1-1	NA	NA	TGTGCCAGCAGCTTTAGGGGGGGCACTGAAGCTTTCTTT	CASSFRGGTEAFF
TRBV10-2	TRBJ2-3	TRBD2	NA	TGCGCCAGCAGTCGAACCCTAGCGGGAGAGGAAGATACGCAGTATTTT	CASSRTLAGEEDTQYF
TRBV5-5	TRBJ2-1	TRBD2	NA	TGTGCCAGCAGTCTCGGGGGGTCCCCCTACAATGAGCAGTTCTTC	CASSLGGSPYNEQFF
TRBV10-3	TRBJ1-3	TRBD1	NA	TGTGCCATCGGACGACAGGGGGCTGGAAACACCATATATTTT	CAIGRQGAGNTIYF
TRBV7-6	TRBJ2-1	TRBD1	once	TGTGCCAGCAGCTTCAGGTTGAAGGGGGACAGAAGTCCCAAGATGCTCTACAATGAGCAGTTCTTC	CASSFRLKGDRSPKMLYNEQFF
TRBV5-6	TRBJ1-6	NA	few	TGTGCCAGCAGCTTGTCACAGGCCCCCCGTTCACCCCTCCACTTT	CASSLSQAPRSPLHF
TRBV27	TRBJ1-2	NA	NA	TGTGCCAGCAGTTTGAGCAGGGTGCGGGGCTACACCTTC	CASSLSRVRGYTF
TRBV2	TRBJ2-1	TRBD1	NA	TGTGCCAGCACACACAGGGGGTCCTACAATGAGCAGTTCTTC	CASTHRGSYNEQFF
TRBV28	TRBJ1-2	TRBD1	NA	TGTGCCAGCAGGGACAGGGGGCAGGAGAACTATGGCTACACCTTC	CASRDRGQENYGYTF
TRBV30	TRBJ1-5	NA	NA	TGTGCCTGGAAGGGGCGGGGAGGTCAGCCCCAGCATTTT	CAWKGRGGQPQHF
TRBV19	TRBJ2-3	TRBD2	NA	TGTGCCAGTAGTGCTACTAGCGCGAGCACAGATACGCAGTATTTT	CASSATSASTDTQYF
TRBV4-1	TRBJ2-7	TRBD2	NA	TGCGCCAGCAGCCAAGATCCGGGACTAGCGGGGGGGCGCAACGAGCAGTACTTC	CASSQDPGLAGGRNEQYF